These T cell receptor beta chains were read from a single sample in a study of blood T cell repertoires in COVID-19. The assay was immunoSEQ multiplex PCR, and TCRdb's table has in-frame clones only and misses some. The sample consists of tens of thousands of clones, around 90% of them appearing once. Sequenced material: peripheral blood. These receptors originate from a woman older than 75 with active or convalescent COVID-19. Both conserved end residues are part of each CDR3. Each record gives: clone size, J gene, D gene, V gene, CDR3 DNA, CDR3 protein. A D gene is named only where the DNA matches it firmly. Rows give clone size only sometimes, using once, few, many, or a class for an expanded clone.

NA TRBJ2-2 TRBD1 TRBV5-6 TGTGCCAGCAGCTTGGCCGGGACAGCGACCGGGGAGCTGTTTTTT CASSLAGTATGELFF
NA TRBJ2-1 NA TRBV7-3 TGTGCCAGCAGCTTCGTATCCTACAATGAGCAGTTCTTC CASSFVSYNEQFF
NA TRBJ2-1 TRBD1 TRBV5-1 TGCGCCAGCAGCTTGGAAAAGACAGGGGTCAATGAGCAGTTCTTC CASSLEKTGVNEQFF
NA TRBJ1-5 NA TRBV7-2 TGTGCCAGCAGCCCCGCGGGCCCTTATAGGGGCAATCAGCCCCAGCATTTT CASSPAGPYRGNQPQHF
NA TRBJ1-1 NA TRBV12-3/TRBV12-4 TGTGCCAGCAGTTCAGGGAACACTGAAGCTTTCTTT CASSSGNTEAFF
NA TRBJ1-2 NA TRBV6-4 TGTGCCAGCAGCTCAATAAACCACATCAGGGCGGGAGGTGACTATGGCTACACCTTC CASSSINHIRAGGDYGYTF
NA TRBJ1-1 NA TRBV7-6 TGTGCCAGCAGCTGGCGGGAGGGAGGGAACACTGAAGCTTTCTTT CASSWREGGNTEAFF
few TRBJ1-4 NA TRBV28 TGTGCCAGCAGTTTCTCGGTAGCTAATGAAAAACTGTTTTTT CASSFSVANEKLFF
NA TRBJ2-5 NA TRBV7-2 TGTGCCAGCAGCTTAGAGGGGCTCTCAGGGGAGACCCAGTACTTC CASSLEGLSGETQYF
NA TRBJ1-1 NA TRBV6-5 TGTGCCAGCACCTCTGAGGAGAACACTGAAGCTTTCTTT CASTSEENTEAFF
NA TRBJ1-1 NA TRBV4-3 TGCGCCAGCAGCCACAGGGATGGGACTGAAGCTTTCTTT CASSHRDGTEAFF
NA TRBJ2-7 TRBD2 TRBV18 TGTGCCAGCTCACCCACGACTAGCGGGGCATACGAGCAGTACTTC CASSPTTSGAYEQYF
NA TRBJ2-7 NA TRBV6-1 TGTGCCAGCAGTGAAGCGAGGGTTTACGAGCAGTACTTC CASSEARVYEQYF
NA TRBJ2-3 TRBD1 TRBV6-5 TGTGCCAGCAGCACAGGGGTGATTACAGATACGCAGTATTTT CASSTGVITDTQYF
NA TRBJ1-2 NA TRBV30 TGTGCCTGGAGTGCTCCCCGGGGTCGCTACACCTTC CAWSAPRGRYTF
NA TRBJ2-7 NA TRBV2 TGTGCCAGCAGTGGAGGCAGGGGTTCCTACGAGCAGTACTTC CASSGGRGSYEQYF
NA TRBJ2-2 NA TRBV5-1 TGCGCCAGCAGCTTTAGCAGCGGAATTAGGGACGGGGAGCTGTTTTTT CASSFSSGIRDGELFF
NA TRBJ2-1 TRBD1 TRBV12-5 TGTGCTAGTGGTTTGCCCCTCCCGGGACAGGGATTTACGCAGTTCTTC CASGLPLPGQGFTQFF
NA TRBJ2-2 NA TRBV5-1 TGCGCCAGCAGCTTGGTACAGGGTAACACCGGGGAGCTGTTTTTT CASSLVQGNTGELFF
NA TRBJ2-5 NA TRBV4-3 TGCGCCAGCAGCCCGGTCTTCGCGGGGGAGACCCAGTACTTC CASSPVFAGETQYF